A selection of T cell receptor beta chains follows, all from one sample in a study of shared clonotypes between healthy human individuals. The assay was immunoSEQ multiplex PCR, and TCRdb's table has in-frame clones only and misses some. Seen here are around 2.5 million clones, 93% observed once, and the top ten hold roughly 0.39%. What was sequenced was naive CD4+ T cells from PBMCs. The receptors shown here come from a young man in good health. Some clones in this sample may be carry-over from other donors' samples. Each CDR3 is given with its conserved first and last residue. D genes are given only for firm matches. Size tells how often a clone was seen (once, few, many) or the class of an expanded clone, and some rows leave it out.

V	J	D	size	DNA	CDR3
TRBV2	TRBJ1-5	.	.	TGTGCCAGCAAAAGGGACACTGATCAGCCCCAGCATTTT	CASKRDTDQPQHF
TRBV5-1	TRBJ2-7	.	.	TGCGCCAGCAGCCCGGCGGTTAAGGGGGCGGGGGACGAGCAGTACTTC	CASSPAVKGAGDEQYF
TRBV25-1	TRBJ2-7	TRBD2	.	TGTGCCAGCAGTACCCCCGGACTAGCGGGAGTTGGTTATCGCGAGCAGTACTTC	CASSTPGLAGVGYREQYF
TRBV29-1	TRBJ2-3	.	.	TGCAGCGTTGAAAATGCGGGCGACAGCGCAGATACGCAGTATTTT	CSVENAGDSADTQYF
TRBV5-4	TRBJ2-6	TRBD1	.	TGTGCCAGCAGCCGCACGACAGGGGGACCTGGGGCCAACGTCCTGACTTTC	CASSRTTGGPGANVLTF
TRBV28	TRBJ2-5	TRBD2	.	TGTGCCAGCAGTTCCCGGACTAGCGGGAGTCGGGAGACCCAGTACTTC	CASSSRTSGSRETQYF
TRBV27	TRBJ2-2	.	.	TGTGCCAGCAGTTTATTGGCCGGGGAGCTGTTTTTT	CASSLLAGELFF
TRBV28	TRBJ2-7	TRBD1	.	TGTGCCAGCAGTTATCGGTACAGGGGAGCCTACGAGCAGTACTTC	CASSYRYRGAYEQYF
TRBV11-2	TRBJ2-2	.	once	TGTGCCAGCAGCTTATTTGGTGGGACCGGGGAGCTGTTTTTT	CASSLFGGTGELFF
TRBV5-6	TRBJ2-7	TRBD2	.	TGTGCCAGCAGCCCCTTGGGGGGGACCGACGAGCAGTACTTC	CASSPLGGTDEQYF
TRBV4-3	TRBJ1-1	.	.	TGCGCCAGCAGCCAGGCGGTAACATCAGACACTGAAGCTTTCTTT	CASSQAVTSDTEAFF
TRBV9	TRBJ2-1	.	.	TGTGCCAGCAGCTCCCCCCGGGCGGCGAATGAGCAGTTCTTC	CASSSPRAANEQFF
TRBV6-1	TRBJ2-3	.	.	TGTGCCAGCAGTGGCCCGGGGGCAGGCACAGATACGCAGTATTTT	CASSGPGAGTDTQYF
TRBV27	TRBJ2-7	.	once	TGTGCCAGCAGTCCCGGACGGGCCTACGAGCAGTACTTC	CASSPGRAYEQYF
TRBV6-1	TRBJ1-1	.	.	TGTGCCAGCAGTGATGGGCACACTGAAGCTTTCTTT	CASSDGHTEAFF
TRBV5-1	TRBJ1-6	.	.	TGCGCCAGCTCTCGGACGGATAATTCACCCCTCCACTTT	CASSRTDNSPLHF
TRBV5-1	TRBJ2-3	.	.	TGCGCCAGCAGCCCATTCCCGATATTGGGCACAGATACGCAGTATTTT	CASSPFPILGTDTQYF
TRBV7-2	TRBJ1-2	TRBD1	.	TGTGCCAGCAGCTTAGGGCCCGGGACAGGGGATGATGGCTACACCTTC	CASSLGPGTGDDGYTF
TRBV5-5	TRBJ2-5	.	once	TGTGCCAGCAGTCTCCGAGGGAGGTACCAAGAGACCCAGTACTTC	CASSLRGRYQETQYF
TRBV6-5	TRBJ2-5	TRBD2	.	TGTGCCAGCACCTCGGGGGGGACCCCAGGGACCCAGTACTTC	CASTSGGTPGTQYF
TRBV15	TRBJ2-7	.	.	TGTGCCACCAGCAGAGATTCGACGTACGAGCAGTACTTC	CATSRDSTYEQYF
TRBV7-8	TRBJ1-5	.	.	TGTGCCAGCAGCCGGGGGCGAATTTGGGGCAATCAGCCCCAGCATTTT	CASSRGRIWGNQPQHF
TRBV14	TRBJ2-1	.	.	TGTGCCAGCAGCCAAGATCAACGCGGGGCCCCGTTCTTC	CASSQDQRGAPFF
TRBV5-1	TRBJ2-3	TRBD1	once	TGCGCCAGCAGCAATCCGTCGACAGGGGGTACGCAGTATTTT	CASSNPSTGGTQYF
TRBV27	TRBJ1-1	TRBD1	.	TGTGCCAGCACCGGGACAGGTATGAACACTGAAGCTTTCTTT	CASTGTGMNTEAFF
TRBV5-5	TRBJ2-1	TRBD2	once	TGTGCCAGCAGCTTGGAGACCTCTAGCGGGAGGTACAATGAGCAGTTCTTC	CASSLETSSGRYNEQFF
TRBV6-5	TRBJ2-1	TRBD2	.	TGTGCCAGCAGTTACCTGTCGGCGGGAGCCAATGAGCAGTTCTTC	CASSYLSAGANEQFF
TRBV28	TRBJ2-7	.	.	TGTGCCAGCAGTTTATATTCCCGGGCGGGGGAGCAGTACTTC	CASSLYSRAGEQYF
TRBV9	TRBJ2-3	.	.	TGTGCCAGCAGCGCCAATAGTGATACGCAGTATTTT	CASSANSDTQYF
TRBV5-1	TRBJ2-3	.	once	TGCGCCAGCAGCTTCGGGCAGATCAGCGATACGCAGTATTTT	CASSFGQISDTQYF
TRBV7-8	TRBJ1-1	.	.	TGTGCCAGCAGCCCCCGGGTCACTGAAGCTTTCTTT	CASSPRVTEAFF
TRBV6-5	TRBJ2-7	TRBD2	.	TGTGCCAGCAGTTACGGGCTAGCGGGAGTTTACGAGCAGTACTTC	CASSYGLAGVYEQYF
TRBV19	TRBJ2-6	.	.	TGTGCCAGTAGTATAGATCGGATCTCTGGGGCCAACGTCCTGACTTTC	CASSIDRISGANVLTF
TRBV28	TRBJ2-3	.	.	TGTGCCAGCAGGCGGACAGTCGTCGGCCCAGATACGCAGTATTTT	CASRRTVVGPDTQYF
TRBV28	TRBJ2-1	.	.	TGTGCCAGCAGTTTACGGGGGAATGAGCAGTTCTTC	CASSLRGNEQFF
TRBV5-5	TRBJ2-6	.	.	TGTGCCAGCAGCACCAAGGCTCCGGATCAGCCCCTGACCGGGGCCAACGTCCTGACTTTC	CASSTKAPDQPLTGANVLTF
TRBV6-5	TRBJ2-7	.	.	TGTGCCAGCGGCAGGGACCCCTACGAGCAGTACTTC	CASGRDPYEQYF
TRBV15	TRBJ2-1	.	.	TGTGCCACCAGCTCAGAGCTTGGCGTTGTGTACAATGAGCAGTTCTTC	CATSSELGVVYNEQFF
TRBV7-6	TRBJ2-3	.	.	TGTGCCAGCAGCAAGGAGGATACGCAGTATTTT	CASSKEDTQYF
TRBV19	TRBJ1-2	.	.	TGTGCCAGTAGTATTCGGACCCCGAAGGGCGGCTACACCTTC	CASSIRTPKGGYTF
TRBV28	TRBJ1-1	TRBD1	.	TGTGCCAGCAGTTTGGGACAGGGAGGACCTAACACTGAAGCTTTCTTT	CASSLGQGGPNTEAFF
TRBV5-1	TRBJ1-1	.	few	TGCGCCAGCAGGATGGACAGCCTGAACACTGAAGCTTTCTTT	CASRMDSLNTEAFF
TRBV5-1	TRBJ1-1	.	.	TGCGCCAGCAGCTTGGTGCTGGAAAACACTGAAGCTTTCTTT	CASSLVLENTEAFF
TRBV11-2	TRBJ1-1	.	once	TGTGCCAGCAGCCCCCGGGCCAACACTGAAGCTTTCTTT	CASSPRANTEAFF
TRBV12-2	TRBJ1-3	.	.	TGTGCGGAGAGGCCGGGACAGGGCTCTGGAAACACCATATATTTT	CAERPGQGSGNTIYF
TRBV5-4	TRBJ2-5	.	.	TGTGCCAGCAGCTGGGTGGGCAGGGGGGACCAAGAGACCCAGTACTTC	CASSWVGRGDQETQYF
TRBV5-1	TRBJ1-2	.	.	TGCGCCAGCAGCTTGGGACGGATCTATGGCTACACCTTC	CASSLGRIYGYTF
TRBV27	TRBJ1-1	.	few	TGTGCCAGCAGGAGAGGCCCGAACACTGAAGCTTTCTTT	CASRRGPNTEAFF
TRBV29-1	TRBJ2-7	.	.	TGCAGCGGCCGGGACACCTCCTACGAGCAGTACTTC	CSGRDTSYEQYF
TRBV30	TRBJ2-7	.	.	TGTGCCTGGAGAGGTAGCGGCTACGAGCAGTACTTC	CAWRGSGYEQYF
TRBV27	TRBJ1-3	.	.	TGTGCCAGCAGTCCCTTAGGGTCTGGAAACACCATATATTTT	CASSPLGSGNTIYF
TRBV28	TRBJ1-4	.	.	TGTGCCAGCAGTTTGCCCACGGTGGGTAATGAAAAACTGTTTTTT	CASSLPTVGNEKLFF